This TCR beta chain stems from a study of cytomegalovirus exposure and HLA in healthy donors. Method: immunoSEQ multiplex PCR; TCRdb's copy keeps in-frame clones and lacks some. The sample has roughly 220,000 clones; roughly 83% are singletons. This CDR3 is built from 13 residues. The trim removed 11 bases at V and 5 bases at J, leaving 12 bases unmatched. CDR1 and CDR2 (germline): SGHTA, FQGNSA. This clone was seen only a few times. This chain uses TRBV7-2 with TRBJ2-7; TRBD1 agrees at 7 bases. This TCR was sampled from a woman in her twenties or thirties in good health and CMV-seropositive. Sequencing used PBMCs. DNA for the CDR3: TGTGCCGGGGAGACAGGGCAGGGCAACGAGCAGTACTTC. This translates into CAGETGQGNEQYF.